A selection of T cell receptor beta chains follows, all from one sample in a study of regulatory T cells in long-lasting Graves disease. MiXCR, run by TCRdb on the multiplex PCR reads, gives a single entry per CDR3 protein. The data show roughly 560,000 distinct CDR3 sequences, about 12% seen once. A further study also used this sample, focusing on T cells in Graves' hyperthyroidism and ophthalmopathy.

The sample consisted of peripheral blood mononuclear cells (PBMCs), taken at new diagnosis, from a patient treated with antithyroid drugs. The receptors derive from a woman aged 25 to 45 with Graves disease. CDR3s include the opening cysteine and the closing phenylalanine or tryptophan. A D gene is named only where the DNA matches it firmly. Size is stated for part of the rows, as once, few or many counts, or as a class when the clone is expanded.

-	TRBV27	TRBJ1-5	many	TGTGCCAGCAGCCCCCGACATGCCTATAATCAGCCCCAGCATTTT	CASSPRHAYNQPQHF
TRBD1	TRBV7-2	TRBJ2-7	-	TGTGCCAGCAGCCCCGGACAGGAGCCCTCCTACGAGCAGTACTTC	CASSPGQEPSYEQYF
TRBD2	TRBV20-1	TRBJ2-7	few	TGCAGTGCTACGCTCGGGACTAAAACCTACGAGCAGTACTTC	CSATLGTKTYEQYF
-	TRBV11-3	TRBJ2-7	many	TGTGCCAGCAGCTTCGGGGGAGAAGGGACGGGCTACGAGCAGTACTTC	CASSFGGEGTGYEQYF
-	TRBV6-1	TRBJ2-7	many	TGTGCCAGCTACCCGGGACTGGCCTACGAGCAGTACTTC	CASYPGLAYEQYF
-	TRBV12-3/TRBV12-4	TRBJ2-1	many	TGTGCCAGCACCCGACCAAGTTACAATGAGCAGTTCTTC	CASTRPSYNEQFF
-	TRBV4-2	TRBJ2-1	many	TGTGCCAGCAGCCATGTCCGGGACGAATACAATGAGCAGTTCTTC	CASSHVRDEYNEQFF
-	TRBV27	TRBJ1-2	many	TGTGCCAGCAGTTTATACGGTAGAGCTAACTATGGCTACACCTTC	CASSLYGRANYGYTF
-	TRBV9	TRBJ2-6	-	TGTGCCAGCAGCGTCCGTTTCGTCTCTGGGGCCAACGTCCTGACTTTC	CASSVRFVSGANVLTF
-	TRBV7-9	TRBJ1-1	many	TGTGCCAGCAGCCACACGGACACTGAAGCTTTCTTT	CASSHTDTEAFF
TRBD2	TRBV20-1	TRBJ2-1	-	TGCAGTGCTAGAGAGCCCATCGGACTAGCGGGTTCCAATGAGCAGTTCTTC	CSAREPIGLAGSNEQFF
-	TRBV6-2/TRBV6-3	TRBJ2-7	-	TGTGCCACCACGCCGGGGGTCTACGAGCAGTACTTC	CATTPGVYEQYF
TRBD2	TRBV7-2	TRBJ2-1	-	TGTGCCAGCAGGCTTTATCGGACTAGCGGGAGGTCGGACAATGAGCAGTTCTTC	CASRLYRTSGRSDNEQFF
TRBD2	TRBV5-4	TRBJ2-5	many	TGTGCCAGCAGCTTGGTGACTAGCGGGAGCCGCCCCGGTTTGGTGGAGACCCAGTACTTC	CASSLVTSGSRPGLVETQYF
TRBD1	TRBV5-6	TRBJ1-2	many	TGTGCCAGCAGCTCCCGACAGGGGGGTTTCGTTGGCTACACCTTC	CASSSRQGGFVGYTF
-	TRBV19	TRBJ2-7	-	TGTGCCAGTAGGGTCGCCGATTCGAGCTCCTACGAGCAGTACTTC	CASRVADSSSYEQYF
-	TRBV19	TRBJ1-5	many	TGTGCCAGTAGTAAGGGTCGGGGCAATCAGCCCCAGCATTTT	CASSKGRGNQPQHF
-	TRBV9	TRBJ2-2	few	TGTGTCAGCAGCGTAGGGACCTTTCCCGGGGAGCTGTTTTTT	CVSSVGTFPGELFF
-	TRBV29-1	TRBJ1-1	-	TGCAGCGTCGCCTTAACCCTCACTGAAGCTTTCTTT	CSVALTLTEAFF
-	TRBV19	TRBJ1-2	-	TGTGCCAGTAGCTGGGACGGGGCTAACTATGGCTACACCTTC	CASSWDGANYGYTF
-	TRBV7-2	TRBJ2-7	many	TGTGCCAGCAGCCCCCGGTATAGCGCCACCTACGAGCAGTACTTC	CASSPRYSATYEQYF
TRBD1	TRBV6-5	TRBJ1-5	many	TGTGCCAGCAGTTACGGACAGGGGAACCAGCCCCAGCATTTT	CASSYGQGNQPQHF
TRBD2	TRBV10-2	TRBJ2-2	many	TGCGCCAGCAGTGAGTTCAAGCGGGAGGATCGCACCGGGGAGCTGTTTTTT	CASSEFKREDRTGELFF
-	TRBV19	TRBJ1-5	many	TGTGCCAGTGAAAGGGGTGGCAATCAGCCCCAGCATTTT	CASERGGNQPQHF
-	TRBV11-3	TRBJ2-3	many	TGTGCCAGCAGCGACACAGGAAACACAGATACGCAGTATTTT	CASSDTGNTDTQYF
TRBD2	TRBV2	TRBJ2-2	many	TGTGCCAGCAGTGAGGGGGGTAGCGGGGACACCGGGGAGCTGTTTTTT	CASSEGGSGDTGELFF
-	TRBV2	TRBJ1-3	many	TGTGCCAGCAGTGTGGGGAGGGCATCTGGAAACACCATATATTTT	CASSVGRASGNTIYF
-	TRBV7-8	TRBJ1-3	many	TGTGCCAGCAGCTTAGATGCAGTGACTGGAAACACCATATATTTT	CASSLDAVTGNTIYF
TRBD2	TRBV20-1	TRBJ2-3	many	TGCAGTGCTACGGAGAGCGGGAAGGGCACAGATACGCAGTATTTT	CSATESGKGTDTQYF
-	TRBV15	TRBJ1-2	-	TGTGCCACCAGCAGAGGTCGGGGCCCGGGGCTCTATGGCTACACCTTC	CATSRGRGPGLYGYTF
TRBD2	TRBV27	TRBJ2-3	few	TGTGCCAGCAGTTTACGGCGGGGACTAGCGGGAGGCTACAGCACAGATACGCAGTATTTT	CASSLRRGLAGGYSTDTQYF
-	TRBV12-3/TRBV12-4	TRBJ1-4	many	TGTGCCAGCAGCCGGGACAATGAAAAACTGTTTTTT	CASSRDNEKLFF
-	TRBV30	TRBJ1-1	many	TGTGCCTGTCGGGCGAACACTGAAGCTTTCTTT	CACRANTEAFF
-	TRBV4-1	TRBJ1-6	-	TGCGCCAGCAGCCAAGATCGCTTCGAGGGACCCCTCCACTTT	CASSQDRFEGPLHF
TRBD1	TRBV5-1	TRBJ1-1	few	TGCGCCAGCAGCTTGGGGCCCCTCGGGACAGGGACCGAAGCTTTCTTT	CASSLGPLGTGTEAFF
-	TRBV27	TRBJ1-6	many	TGTGCCAGCAGTTTTGGGGGCGATTCACCCCTCCACTTT	CASSFGGDSPLHF
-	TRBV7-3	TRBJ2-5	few	TGTGCCAGCAGCTTAAAACCTGGCCTCCAAGAGACCCAGTACTTC	CASSLKPGLQETQYF
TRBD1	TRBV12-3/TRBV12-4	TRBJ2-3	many	TGTGCCAGCAGACTTAGCGACAGGGCCGATACGCAGTATTTT	CASRLSDRADTQYF
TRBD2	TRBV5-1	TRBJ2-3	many	TGCGCCAGCAGCTTCAAAGCGGGAGGAACAGATACGCAGTATTTT	CASSFKAGGTDTQYF
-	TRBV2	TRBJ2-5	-	TGTGCCAGCAGTGAGTGGGGTTACTTC	CASSEWGYF